This T cell receptor beta chain was recorded in a study of cytomegalovirus exposure and HLA in healthy donors. Broader study findings: Earlier results showed most TCR beta V segments being productive about 87% or about 30% of the time. Certain indistinguishable V segments, among them TRBV6-2 and TRBV6-3, were excluded. Most subjects' HLA-A and HLA-B alleles were reportedly predicted from TCR beta sequences. It was 150 or so TCR beta chains that were listed as cytomegalovirus-associated.

For this clone: Its antigen is not identified.

13 Jbeta primers and 60 Vbeta primers were used for the PCR. The repertoire was sequenced with immunoSEQ multiplex PCR; TCRdb's copy has only in-frame clones and lacks some. The sample carries 110,000 to 150,000 clones, just under 85% recorded once. Germline assignment: CDR1 MDHEN and CDR2 SYDVKM. The CDR3 has 13 amino acids. Sequenced sample: PBMCs. This chain joins TRBV28 and TRBJ2-3; no clear D. This clonotype originated in a woman in her fifties or sixties in good health and CMV-seropositive. CDR3 bases: TGTGCGATAACGGCGGTGAGCACAGATACGCAGTATTTT. Protein product: CAITAVSTDTQYF.